A single sample is the source of the 6 T cell receptor beta chains below, sequenced in a study of technical replicates of blood from a few donors (dated by TCRdb to about 2017). Library preparation was by the immunoSEQ multiplex PCR assay. TCRdb obtained this table from immuneACCESS and retained in-frame rearrangements with V and J assigned. These tables miss some clones; where compared with another copy, unresolved V genes account for less than half of the shortfall, and the remainder is unexplained. This sample gives tens of thousands of clones in total; 80% to 95% of them show up just once. Approximately 0.3% of the sample is in the top ten clones. Input material: T cells isolated from PBMCs. The receptors were sampled from a human donor in good health.

This rearrangement joins TRBV19 to TRBJ1-5; tentatively, D is TRBD1 (5 bases). Germline assignment: CDR1 LNHDA and CDR2 SQIVND (reference sequence). The V end was cut by 1 base, the J end by 6 bases, with 13 bases between. CDR3 length: 15 residues. The CDR3 bases are TGTGCCAGTAGTATAGTCGGAGGGGAGGTTCAGCCCCAGCATTTT. Its protein product is CASSIVGGEVQPQHF.

V and J are TRBV18 and TRBJ1-1; 10 bases agree with TRBD1. Per the germline V gene, CDR1 is KGHSH and CDR2 is LQKENI. The junction had 15 bases not matched to a gene; V was cut back by 4 bases and J by 1 base. This CDR3 spans 19 amino acids. This chain's CDR3 is CASSHKYPRQGAGNTEAFF. CDR3 DNA sequence: TGTGCCAGCTCACACAAATACCCTAGACAGGGGGCGGGGAACACTGAAGCTTTCTTT.

The V gene is TRBV15, the J gene TRBJ2-2; tentative D call: TRBD1 (6 bases). Trimming removed 3 bases at V and 1 base at J, with 15 bases between. Looked up from germline, CDR1 is LNHNV and CDR2 is YYDKDF (reference sequence). This CDR3 is 17 amino acids long. The CDR3 reads CATSSEATGLNTGELFF. The CDR3 nucleotides are TGTGCCACCAGCAGCGAGGCCACAGGGCTGAACACCGGGGAGCTGTTTTTT.

This chain joins TRBV10-2 and TRBJ1-2; D is unclear. Trimming pared 2 bases from V and 4 bases from J, leaving 8 bases between. There are 13 residues in the CDR3. The germline CDR1 and CDR2 sequences are WSHSY and SAAADI. The CDR3 region is CASSEAYSYGYTF. The CDR3 DNA reads TGCGCCAGCAGTGAGGCCTACAGCTATGGCTACACCTTC.

In this sample, this clone turned up a few times. CDR3 in amino acids: CASSFTDRDGYGYTF. The CDR3 nucleotides read TGTGCCAGCAGCTTCACGGACAGGGACGGGTATGGCTACACCTTC. The chain uses TRBV13 and TRBJ1-2, with 8 positions matching TRBD1. CDR3 length equals 15 residues. Germline CDR1 PRHDT, CDR2 FYEKMQ (reference sequence). Trimming took 3 bases from V and 5 from J; bases not matched to a gene: 8.

This chain uses TRBV2 with TRBJ2-7; TRBD1 matches at 8 bases. V lost 7 bases and J lost 5; bases outside the gene matches: 7. The germline gives CDR1 SNHLY, CDR2 FYNNEI. There are 13 residues in the CDR3. DNA of the CDR3: TGTGCCAGCACCACCGACAGGGGCAACGAGCAGTACTTC. It translates to CASTTDRGNEQYF. Full variable domain (remainder filled in from reference TRBV2 and TRBJ2-7): EPEVTQTPSHQVTQMGQEVILRCVPISNHLYFYWYRQILGQKVEFLVSFYNNEISEKSEIFDDQFSVERPDGSNFTLKIRSTKLEDSAMYFCASTTDRGNEQYFGPGTRLTVT.